This T cell receptor beta chain was found in a study of cytomegalovirus exposure and HLA in healthy donors. Whole-study context: In an earlier analysis, around 120 million unique TCR beta sequences were found from approximately 190 million T cells. Overall study findings and caveats: Sequencing probably produced one cluster of sequence variants that were highly shared.

Note on this clone: Its specificity is unknown.

V dropped 10 bases and J dropped 3 bases, with 13 bases sitting between them. CDR1 is SNHLY, CDR2 FYNNEI, per germline. The CDR3 has 12 amino acids. The PCR contained 60 Vbeta and 13 Jbeta primers. As processed by the authors: Unique TCR beta chains numbered around 75 million in a later analysis, with approximately 10 million shared. Sequenced by immunoSEQ multiplex PCR; TCRdb stores in-frame clones only, minus some. Clone size and the V and J calls come from that table; the DNA yielded D and trimming. This table has around 200,000 clones, 80% appearing once. The specimen was PBMCs. V is TRBV2 and J is TRBJ2-7, with D possibly TRBD2 on 6 matching bases. This clonotype was sampled from a boy younger than 18 in good health and CMV-seronegative. The chain's CDR3 is CAIAEDYYEQYF. CDR3 coding DNA: TGTGCCATCGCTGAGGACTACTACGAGCAGTACTTC.